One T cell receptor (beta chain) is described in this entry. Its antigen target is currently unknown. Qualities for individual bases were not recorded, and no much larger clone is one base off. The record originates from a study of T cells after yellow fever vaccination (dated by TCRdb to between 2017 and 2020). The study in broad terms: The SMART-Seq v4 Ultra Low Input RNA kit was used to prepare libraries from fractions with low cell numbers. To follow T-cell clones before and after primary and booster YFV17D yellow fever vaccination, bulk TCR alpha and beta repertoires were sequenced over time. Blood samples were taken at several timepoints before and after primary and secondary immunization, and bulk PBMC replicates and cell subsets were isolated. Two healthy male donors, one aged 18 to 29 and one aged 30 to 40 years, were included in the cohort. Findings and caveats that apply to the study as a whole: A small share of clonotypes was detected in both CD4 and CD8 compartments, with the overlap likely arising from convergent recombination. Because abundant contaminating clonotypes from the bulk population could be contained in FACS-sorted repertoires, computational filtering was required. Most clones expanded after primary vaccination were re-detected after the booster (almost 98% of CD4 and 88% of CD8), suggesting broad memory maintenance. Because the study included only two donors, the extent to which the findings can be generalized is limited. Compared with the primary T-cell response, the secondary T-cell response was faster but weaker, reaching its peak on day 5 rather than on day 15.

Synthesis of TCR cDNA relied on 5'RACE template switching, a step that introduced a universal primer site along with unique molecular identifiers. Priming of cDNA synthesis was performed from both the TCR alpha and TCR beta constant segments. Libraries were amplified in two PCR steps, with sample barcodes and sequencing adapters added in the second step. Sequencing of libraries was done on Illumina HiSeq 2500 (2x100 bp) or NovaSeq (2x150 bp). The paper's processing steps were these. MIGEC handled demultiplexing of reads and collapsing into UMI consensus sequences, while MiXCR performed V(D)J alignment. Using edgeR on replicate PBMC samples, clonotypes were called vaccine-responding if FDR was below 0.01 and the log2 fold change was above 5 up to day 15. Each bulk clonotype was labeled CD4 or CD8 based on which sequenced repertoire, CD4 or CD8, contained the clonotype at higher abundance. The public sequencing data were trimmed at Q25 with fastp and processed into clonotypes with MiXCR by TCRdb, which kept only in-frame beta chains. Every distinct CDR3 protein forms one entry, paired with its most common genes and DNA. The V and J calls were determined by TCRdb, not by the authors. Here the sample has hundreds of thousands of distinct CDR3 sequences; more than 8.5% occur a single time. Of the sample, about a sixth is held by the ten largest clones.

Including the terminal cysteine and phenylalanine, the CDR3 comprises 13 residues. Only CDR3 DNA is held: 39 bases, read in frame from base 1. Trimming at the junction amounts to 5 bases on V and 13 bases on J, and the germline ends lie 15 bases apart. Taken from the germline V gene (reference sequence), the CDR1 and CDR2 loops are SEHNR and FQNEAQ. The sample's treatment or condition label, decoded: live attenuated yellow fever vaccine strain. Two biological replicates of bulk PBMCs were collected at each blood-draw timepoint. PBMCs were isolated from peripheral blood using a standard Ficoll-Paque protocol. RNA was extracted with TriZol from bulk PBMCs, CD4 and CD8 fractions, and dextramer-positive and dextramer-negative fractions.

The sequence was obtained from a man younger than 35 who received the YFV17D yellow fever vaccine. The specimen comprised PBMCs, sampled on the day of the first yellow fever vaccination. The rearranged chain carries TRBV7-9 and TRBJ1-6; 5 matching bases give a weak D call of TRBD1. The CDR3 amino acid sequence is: CASSLSGISPLHF. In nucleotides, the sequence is TGTGCCAGCAGCCTCTCAGGGATATCGCCCCTCCACTTT.